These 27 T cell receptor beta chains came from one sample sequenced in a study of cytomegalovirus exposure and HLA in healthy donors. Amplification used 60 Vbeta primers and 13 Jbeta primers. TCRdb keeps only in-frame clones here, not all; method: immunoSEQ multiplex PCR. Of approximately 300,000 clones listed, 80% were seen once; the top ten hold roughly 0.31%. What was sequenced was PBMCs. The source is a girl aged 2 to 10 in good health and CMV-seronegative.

CDR3 in amino acids: CASSSGTSGNYNEQFF. CDR3 sequence (DNA): TGTGCCAGCAGCTCTGGGACTAGCGGTAACTACAATGAGCAGTTCTTC. The chain employs TRBV7-6 and TRBJ2-1, with 11 bases aligning to TRBD2. Losses at the gene ends were 4 bases for V and 3 bases for J; bases not matched to a gene: 5. Germline CDR1 and CDR2: SGHVS and FNYEAQ. The CDR3 is 16 residues long. Drawing the rest from reference TRBV7-6 and TRBJ2-1, the complete variable domain is GAGVSQSPRYKVTKRGQDVALRCDPISGHVSLYWYRQALGQGPEFLTYFNYEAQQDKSGLPNDRFSAERPEGSISTLTIQRTEQRDSAMYRCASSSGTSGNYNEQFFGPGTRLTVL.

The CDR3 protein is CASSLAVARGGTDTQYF. Written as DNA, the CDR3 is TGCGCCAGCAGCTTGGCGGTAGCCAGGGGTGGCACAGATACGCAGTATTTT. The J gene is TRBJ2-3, the V gene TRBV5-1; maybe TRBD1 (6 bases). The CDR3 totals 17 residues. Germline V gene data show CDR1 as SGHRS and CDR2 as YFSETQ. Trimming removed 0 bases at V and 1 base at J, with 15 bases between.

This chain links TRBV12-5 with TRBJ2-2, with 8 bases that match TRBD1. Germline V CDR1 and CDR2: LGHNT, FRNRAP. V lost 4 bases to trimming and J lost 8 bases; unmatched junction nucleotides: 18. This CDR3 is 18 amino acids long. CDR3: CASGSHDRGYILGGELFF. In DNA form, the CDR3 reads TGTGCTAGTGGTTCGCACGACAGGGGCTATATCCTAGGGGGGGAGCTGTTTTTT.

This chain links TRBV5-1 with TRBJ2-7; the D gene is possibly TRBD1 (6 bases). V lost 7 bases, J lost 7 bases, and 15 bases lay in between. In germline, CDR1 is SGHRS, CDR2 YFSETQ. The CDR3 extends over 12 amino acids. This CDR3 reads CASSAPGVEQYF. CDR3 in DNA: TGCGCCAGCTCAGCGCCAGGGGTTGAGCAGTACTTC.

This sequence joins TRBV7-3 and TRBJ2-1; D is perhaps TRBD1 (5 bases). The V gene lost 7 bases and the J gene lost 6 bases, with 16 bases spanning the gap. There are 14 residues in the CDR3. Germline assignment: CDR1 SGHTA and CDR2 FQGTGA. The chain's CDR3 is CASTDTGRTNEQFF. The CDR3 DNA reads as TGTGCCAGCACCGACACAGGACGGACCAATGAGCAGTTCTTC.

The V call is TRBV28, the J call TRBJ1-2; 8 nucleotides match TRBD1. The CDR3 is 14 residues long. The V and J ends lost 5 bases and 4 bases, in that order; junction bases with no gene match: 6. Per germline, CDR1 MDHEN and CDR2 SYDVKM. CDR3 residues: CASSVQGASYGYTF. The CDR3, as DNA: TGTGCCAGCAGTGTTCAGGGGGCAAGCTATGGCTACACCTTC.

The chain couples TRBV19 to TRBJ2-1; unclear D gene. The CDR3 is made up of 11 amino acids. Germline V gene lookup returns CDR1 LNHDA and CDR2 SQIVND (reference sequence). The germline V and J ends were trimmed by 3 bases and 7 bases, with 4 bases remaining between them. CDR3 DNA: TGTGCCAGTAGTATTGCGAATGAGCAGTTCTTC. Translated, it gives CASSIANEQFF.

CDR3 in amino acids: CASRAGTGNYGYTF. The CDR3 bases are TGTGCCAGCAGGGCCGGGACAGGGAACTATGGCTACACCTTC. This chain connects TRBV6-5 to TRBJ1-2; TRBD1 aligns across 9 bases. This CDR3 is 14 amino acids long. The germline gives CDR1 MNHEY, CDR2 SVGAGI. Trimming took 6 bases from V and 2 from J; bases not matched to a gene: 4.

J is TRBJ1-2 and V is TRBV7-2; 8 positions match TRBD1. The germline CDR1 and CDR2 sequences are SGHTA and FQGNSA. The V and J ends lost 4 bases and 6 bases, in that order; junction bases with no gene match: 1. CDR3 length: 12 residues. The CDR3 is CASSWTGNGYTF. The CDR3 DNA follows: TGTGCCAGCAGCTGGACAGGGAATGGCTACACCTTC.

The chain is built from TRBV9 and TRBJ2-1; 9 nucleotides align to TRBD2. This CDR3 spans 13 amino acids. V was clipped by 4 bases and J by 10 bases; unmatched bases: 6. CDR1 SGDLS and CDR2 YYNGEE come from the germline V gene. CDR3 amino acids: CASSSSGKEEQFF. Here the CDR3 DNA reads TGTGCCAGCAGCTCTAGCGGGAAGGAAGAGCAGTTCTTC.

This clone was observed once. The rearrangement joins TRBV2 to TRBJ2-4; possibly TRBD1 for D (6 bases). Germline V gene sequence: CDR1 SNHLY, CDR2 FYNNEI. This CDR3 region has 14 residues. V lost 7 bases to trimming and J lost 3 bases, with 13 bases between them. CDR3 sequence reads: CASKGTMGKNIQYF. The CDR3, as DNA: TGTGCCAGCAAGGGGACAATGGGCAAAAACATTCAGTACTTC.

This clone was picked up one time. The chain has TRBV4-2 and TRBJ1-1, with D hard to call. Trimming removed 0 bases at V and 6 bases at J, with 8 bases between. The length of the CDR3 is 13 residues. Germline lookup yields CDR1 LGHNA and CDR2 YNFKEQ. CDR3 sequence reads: CASSQDAGAEAFF. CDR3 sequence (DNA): TGTGCCAGCAGCCAAGATGCCGGGGCTGAAGCTTTCTTT.

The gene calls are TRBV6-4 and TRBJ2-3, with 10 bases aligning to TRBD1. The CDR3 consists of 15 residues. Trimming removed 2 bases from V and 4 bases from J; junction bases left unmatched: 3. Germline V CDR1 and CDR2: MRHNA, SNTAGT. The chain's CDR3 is CASSDGTGEADTQYF. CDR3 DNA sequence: TGTGCCAGCAGTGACGGGACAGGGGAGGCAGATACGCAGTATTTT.

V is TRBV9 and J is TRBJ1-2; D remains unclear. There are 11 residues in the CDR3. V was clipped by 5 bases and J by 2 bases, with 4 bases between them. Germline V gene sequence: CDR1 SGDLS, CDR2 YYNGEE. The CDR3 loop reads CASRRNYGYTF. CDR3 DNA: TGTGCCAGCAGGAGAAACTATGGCTACACCTTC.

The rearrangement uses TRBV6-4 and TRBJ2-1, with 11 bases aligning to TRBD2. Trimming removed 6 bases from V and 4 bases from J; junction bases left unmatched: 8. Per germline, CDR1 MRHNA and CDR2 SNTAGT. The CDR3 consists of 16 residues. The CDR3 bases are TGTGCCAGCAGCCTTACGGGACTAGCGGAATACAATGAGCAGTTCTTC. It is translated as CASSLTGLAEYNEQFF.

The CDR3 protein is CASSAGQGASLWGYTF. The CDR3 DNA reads TGTGCCAGTAGTGCCGGACAGGGGGCCTCCCTATGGGGCTACACCTTC. J is TRBJ1-2 and V is TRBV19, with 11 bases matching TRBD1. Germline V gene lookup returns CDR1 LNHDA and CDR2 SQIVND (reference sequence). This CDR3 region has 16 residues. V gave up 5 bases and J gave up 8 bases; unmatched junction bases: 13. Full variable domain (rest looked up from reference TRBV19 and TRBJ1-2): DGGITQSPKYLFRKEGQNVTLSCEQNLNHDAMYWYRQDPGQGLRLIYYSQIVNDFQKGDIAEGYSVSREKKESFPLTVTSAQKNPTAFYLCASSAGQGASLWGYTFGSGTRLTVV.

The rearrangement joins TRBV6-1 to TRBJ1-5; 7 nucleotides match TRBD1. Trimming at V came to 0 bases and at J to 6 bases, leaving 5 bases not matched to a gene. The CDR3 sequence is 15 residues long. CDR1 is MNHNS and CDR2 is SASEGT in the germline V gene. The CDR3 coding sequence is TGTGCCAGCAGTGAAGCCTCGACAGGGTTTCAGCCCCAGCATTTT. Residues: CASSEASTGFQPQHF.

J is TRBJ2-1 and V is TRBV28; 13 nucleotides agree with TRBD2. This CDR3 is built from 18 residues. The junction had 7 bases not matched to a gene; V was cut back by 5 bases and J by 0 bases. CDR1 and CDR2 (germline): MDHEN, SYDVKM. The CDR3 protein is CASSIGLAGVSSYNEQFF. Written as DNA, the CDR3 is TGTGCCAGCAGTATCGGACTAGCGGGGGTAAGCTCCTACAATGAGCAGTTCTTC.

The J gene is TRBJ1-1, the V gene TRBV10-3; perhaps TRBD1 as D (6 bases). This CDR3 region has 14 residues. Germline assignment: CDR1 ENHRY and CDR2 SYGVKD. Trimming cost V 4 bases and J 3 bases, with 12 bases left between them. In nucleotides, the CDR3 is TGTGCCATCAGTGCTATAGGGGGTGACACTGAAGCTTTCTTT. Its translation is CAISAIGGDTEAFF.

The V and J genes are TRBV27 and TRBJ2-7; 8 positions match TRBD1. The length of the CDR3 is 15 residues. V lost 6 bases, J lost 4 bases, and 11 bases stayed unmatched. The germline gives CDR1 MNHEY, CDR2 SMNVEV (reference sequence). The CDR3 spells CASSASAGGIYEQYF. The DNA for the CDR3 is TGTGCCAGCAGCGCGTCGGCAGGGGGCATTTACGAGCAGTACTTC.

The CDR3 DNA follows: TGCGCCAGCAGCTTGGCGGGGAGGACTAATGAAAAACTGTTTTTT. Amino acid sequence: CASSLAGRTNEKLFF. The chain links TRBV5-1 to TRBJ1-4; unclear D gene. The CDR3 runs 15 residues. Trimming removed 0 bases from V and 2 bases from J, with 8 bases in between. Looked up from germline, CDR1 is SGHRS and CDR2 is YFSETQ.

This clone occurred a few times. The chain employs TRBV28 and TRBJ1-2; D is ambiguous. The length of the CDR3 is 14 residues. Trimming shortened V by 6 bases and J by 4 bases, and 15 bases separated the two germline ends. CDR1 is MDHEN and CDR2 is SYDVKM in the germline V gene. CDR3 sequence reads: CASRYDKRSYGYTF. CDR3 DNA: TGTGCCAGCAGGTATGACAAGCGGAGCTATGGCTACACCTTC.

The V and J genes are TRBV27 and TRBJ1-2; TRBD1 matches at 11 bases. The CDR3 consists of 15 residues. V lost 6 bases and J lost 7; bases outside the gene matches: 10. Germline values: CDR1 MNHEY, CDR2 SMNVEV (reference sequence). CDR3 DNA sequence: TGTGCCAGCAGGCCCGGGACAGGGGGTCGACGTGGCTACACCTTC. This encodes CASRPGTGGRRGYTF.

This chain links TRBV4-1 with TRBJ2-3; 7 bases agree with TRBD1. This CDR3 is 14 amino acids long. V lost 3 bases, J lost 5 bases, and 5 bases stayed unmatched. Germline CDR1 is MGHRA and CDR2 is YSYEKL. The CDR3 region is CASSQWTGRDTQYF. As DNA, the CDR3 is TGCGCCAGCAGCCAGTGGACAGGCAGAGATACGCAGTATTTT.

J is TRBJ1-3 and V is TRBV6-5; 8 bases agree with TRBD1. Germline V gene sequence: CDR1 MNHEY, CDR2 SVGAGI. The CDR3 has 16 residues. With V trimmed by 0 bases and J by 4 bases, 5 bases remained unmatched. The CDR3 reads CASSYSYGQGGNTIYF. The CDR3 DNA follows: TGTGCCAGCAGTTACTCGTACGGACAGGGCGGAAACACCATATATTTT.

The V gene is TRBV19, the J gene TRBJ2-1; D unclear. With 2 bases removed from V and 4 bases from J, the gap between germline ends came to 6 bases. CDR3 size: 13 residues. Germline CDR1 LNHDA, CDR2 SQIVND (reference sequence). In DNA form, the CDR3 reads TGTGCCAGTAGTATATCCCAATACAATGAGCAGTTCTTC. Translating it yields CASSISQYNEQFF. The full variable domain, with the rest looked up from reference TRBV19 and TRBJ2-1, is DGGITQSPKYLFRKEGQNVTLSCEQNLNHDAMYWYRQDPGQGLRLIYYSQIVNDFQKGDIAEGYSVSREKKESFPLTVTSAQKNPTAFYLCASSISQYNEQFFGPGTRLTVL.

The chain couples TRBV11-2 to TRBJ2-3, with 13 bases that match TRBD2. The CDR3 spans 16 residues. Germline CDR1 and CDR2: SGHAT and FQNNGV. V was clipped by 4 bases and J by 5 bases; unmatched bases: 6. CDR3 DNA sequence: TGTGCCAGCAGCTCCTCCCGACTAGCGGGAGGAGATACGCAGTATTTT. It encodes CASSSSRLAGGDTQYF.